These T cell receptor beta chains were read from a single sample in a study of blood T cell repertoires in COVID-19. Clones were read by immunoSEQ multiplex PCR, and TCRdb kept only the in-frame ones, dropping some. This table has roughly 410,000 clones, about nine tenths appearing once. The sample comprised peripheral blood. These receptors all stem from a woman aged 40 to 50 with COVID-19, enrolled during active disease. CDR3s include the opening cysteine and the closing phenylalanine or tryptophan. Not all rows give a size; the values are once, few, many and, for expanded clones, a class.

>TRBJ1-2|TRBV30|NA
CAWEQGNYGYTF
>TRBJ1-1|TRBV19|NA
CASSMGQSEAFF
>TRBJ1-5|TRBV2|NA
CASSGPGLNNQPQHF
>TRBJ2-3|TRBV28|NA
CASSEPVGAAGTDTQYF
>TRBJ1-1|TRBV19|NA
CASSITPARLIGRTEAFF
>TRBJ2-1|TRBV10-1|once
CASSGTSGNEQFF
>TRBJ1-1|TRBV5-1|NA
CASSLDRNTEAFF
>TRBJ1-3|TRBV24-1|once
CATSDPTGSGNTIYF
>TRBJ1-6|TRBV13|NA
CASSPGGGLSYNSPLHF
>TRBJ1-5|TRBV19|NA
CASHSNRGMDHQPQHF
>TRBJ2-7|TRBV19|NA
CASSVGRSYEQYF
>TRBJ1-4|TRBV30|NA
CAWGPRERLFF
>TRBJ1-1|TRBV2|NA
CASSPGQNTEAFF
>TRBJ2-3|TRBV6-5|NA
CASSSLGARTDTQYF
>TRBJ2-7|TRBV5-1|NA
CASSQGTGSPYEQYF
>TRBJ1-2|TRBV6-2/TRBV6-3|NA
CASSYSQGLEYYGYTF
>TRBJ2-3|TRBV5-1|NA
CASSLSGSYDTQYF
>TRBJ1-4|TRBV7-7|NA
CASSPGPNGEKLFF
>TRBJ1-4|TRBV30|NA
CAWTSGTGPEKLFF
>TRBJ2-7|TRBV29-1|NA
CSASPSGTAVHEQYF
>TRBJ2-2|TRBV5-1|once
CASSLSSLNTGELFF
>TRBJ1-2|TRBV6-6|NA
CASSRDSAPYYGYTF
>TRBJ2-1|TRBV19|NA
CATDRGTDEQFF
>TRBJ2-1|TRBV6-2/TRBV6-3|few
CASSYLRTSGGAGEQFF
>TRBJ2-3|TRBV7-9|NA
CASSPNADTQYF
>TRBJ2-5|TRBV2|NA
CASSEAQGGGGLLRETQYF
>TRBJ1-6|TRBV30|NA
CAWSPGQGIANSPLHF
>TRBJ2-7|TRBV19|NA
CASTARPGTVAYEQYF
>TRBJ1-4|TRBV2|NA
CASSSQGANEKLFF
>TRBJ2-5|TRBV4-2|NA
CASSQDVLGAPTASGGEETQYF
>TRBJ2-7|TRBV27|NA
CGVGQGASYEQYF
>TRBJ1-1|TRBV6-5|NA
CASSYDQGNTEAFF
>TRBJ1-1|TRBV14|NA
CASSRTADRGELNTEAFF
>TRBJ2-1|TRBV7-2|NA
CASTLAVSSYNEQFF
>TRBJ2-5|TRBV19|NA
CASSIVAGGETQYF
>TRBJ2-1|TRBV5-5|NA
CASSRLPREQFF
>TRBJ2-5|TRBV5-6|NA
CASSLPGTSGGREETQYF
>TRBJ2-5|TRBV10-3|NA
CAIRSWGLGETQYF
>TRBJ2-1|TRBV30|NA
CAWQHQGGIPYNEQFF
>TRBJ2-6|TRBV6-4|NA
CASSPVSGANVLTF
>TRBJ1-5|TRBV28|NA
CASRSGLNQPQHF
>TRBJ1-2|TRBV7-2|few
CASSLGQGNYGYTF
>TRBJ2-1|TRBV4-3|NA
CASSQDRTPEGNEQFF
>TRBJ1-4|TRBV27|NA
CASSIEGAANEKLFF
>TRBJ1-1|TRBV6-8|NA
CASSRTEAFF
>TRBJ2-3|TRBV5-1|NA
CASSYGQGTYTDTQYF
>TRBJ2-7|TRBV18|NA
CASSGGQGFYEQYF
>TRBJ1-2|TRBV3-1/TRBV3-2|NA
CASSQRELYGYTF
>TRBJ1-1|TRBV7-2|NA
CASSWLTDTEAFF
>TRBJ2-7|TRBV3-1/TRBV3-2|NA
CASSQETVGRREQYF
>TRBJ2-5|TRBV9|few
CASSSNQGIRETQYF
>TRBJ2-6|TRBV9|NA
CASSVDLPDRGALSGANVLTF
>TRBJ2-4|TRBV7-2|few
CASSRIDKAKNIQYF
>TRBJ1-1|TRBV2|NA
CASMRTASNTEAFF